This is a list of T cell receptor beta chains from one sample in a study of blood T cell repertoires in COVID-19. Profiling relied on immunoSEQ multiplex PCR, and the TCRdb table lists in-frame clones only, not all of them. The table has some 530,000 clones, over 75% seen once. Sequencing was carried out using peripheral blood. These receptors all come from a human donor in a cohort sampled during active COVID-19. Both conserved end residues are trimmed from each CDR3.

CDR3aa: ASSSRGDSYNEQF
v_gene: TRBV5-4
j_gene: TRBJ2-1

CDR3aa: AISESRITGAQPQH
v_gene: TRBV10-3
j_gene: TRBJ1-5

CDR3aa: ASSLSPAAGELF
v_gene: TRBV11-2
j_gene: TRBJ2-2

CDR3aa: ASSYGLWSGYT
v_gene: TRBV6-2/TRBV6-3
j_gene: TRBJ1-2

CDR3aa: ATSRDNEGVGQPQH
v_gene: TRBV15
j_gene: TRBJ1-5

CDR3aa: ASSREGEQF
v_gene: TRBV19
j_gene: TRBJ2-1

CDR3aa: ASSFPSSGGGPYEQY
v_gene: TRBV7-9
j_gene: TRBJ2-7

CDR3aa: ASSVMDRSSYGYT
v_gene: TRBV9
j_gene: TRBJ1-2

CDR3aa: ASSLSNPANYGYT
v_gene: TRBV2
j_gene: TRBJ1-2

CDR3aa: ASSPQPPGGYT
v_gene: TRBV3-1/TRBV3-2
j_gene: TRBJ1-2

CDR3aa: ASSPWRGGGSYEQY
v_gene: TRBV7-9
j_gene: TRBJ2-7

CDR3aa: ASSLGGRIENIQY
v_gene: TRBV5-1
j_gene: TRBJ2-4

CDR3aa: ASSIGGGQGQPQH
v_gene: TRBV19
j_gene: TRBJ1-5

CDR3aa: ASSLSETGVAF
v_gene: TRBV27
j_gene: TRBJ1-1

CDR3aa: ASSLERGYSYEQY
v_gene: TRBV7-6
j_gene: TRBJ2-7

CDR3aa: ASSELGLAGGRSESGELF
v_gene: TRBV2
j_gene: TRBJ2-2

CDR3aa: ASSPRRATYEQY
v_gene: TRBV18
j_gene: TRBJ2-7

CDR3aa: ASSLGAGDPYNEQF
v_gene: TRBV5-4
j_gene: TRBJ2-1

CDR3aa: ASRGPSVNTEAF
v_gene: TRBV6-5
j_gene: TRBJ1-1

CDR3aa: AWSGGFAGNTIY
v_gene: TRBV30
j_gene: TRBJ1-3

CDR3aa: ASSLSVREETQY
v_gene: TRBV7-9
j_gene: TRBJ2-5

CDR3aa: ASSQQGAYNNSPLH
v_gene: TRBV28
j_gene: TRBJ1-6

CDR3aa: ASSLIGTGAQETQY
v_gene: TRBV7-3
j_gene: TRBJ2-5

CDR3aa: ASSLWQGTGANVLT
v_gene: TRBV27
j_gene: TRBJ2-6

CDR3aa: ASSLLSGTSGTRSYEQY
v_gene: TRBV6-2/TRBV6-3
j_gene: TRBJ2-7

CDR3aa: ASSLTPTSGTYEQY
v_gene: TRBV5-1
j_gene: TRBJ2-7

CDR3aa: ASKGQGAVDTQY
v_gene: TRBV2
j_gene: TRBJ2-3

CDR3aa: AWNVAGEYGETQY
v_gene: TRBV30
j_gene: TRBJ2-5

CDR3aa: ASSSGGTTSYEQY
v_gene: TRBV27
j_gene: TRBJ2-7

CDR3aa: ASSLGGAGNQPQH
v_gene: TRBV7-2
j_gene: TRBJ1-5

CDR3aa: ASSDAGGGSYNEQF
v_gene: TRBV10-1
j_gene: TRBJ2-1

CDR3aa: ASSIQGPFTGELF
v_gene: TRBV5-1
j_gene: TRBJ2-2

CDR3aa: ASSSGWGLEADTQY
v_gene: TRBV11-1
j_gene: TRBJ2-3

CDR3aa: ASSQETTGAHSYEQY
v_gene: TRBV4-3
j_gene: TRBJ2-7

CDR3aa: ASSELGRTDSNYGYT
v_gene: TRBV19
j_gene: TRBJ1-2

CDR3aa: ASSLAHYEQY
v_gene: TRBV7-2
j_gene: TRBJ2-7

CDR3aa: ASSVPGLWNEQF
v_gene: TRBV28
j_gene: TRBJ2-1

CDR3aa: ASSQEAAGPLDVGTDNSPLH
v_gene: TRBV3-1/TRBV3-2
j_gene: TRBJ1-6

CDR3aa: ASSRLGQGNTGELF
v_gene: TRBV7-2
j_gene: TRBJ2-2

CDR3aa: AWREDSYGYT
v_gene: TRBV30
j_gene: TRBJ1-2

CDR3aa: ASSLDRGGREKLF
v_gene: TRBV5-4
j_gene: TRBJ1-4

CDR3aa: ASSLRDIPFGEQY
v_gene: TRBV18
j_gene: TRBJ2-7

CDR3aa: ASSQRQSPTDTQY
v_gene: TRBV10-1
j_gene: TRBJ2-3

CDR3aa: ASSLGDLRDSAGYT
v_gene: TRBV28
j_gene: TRBJ1-2

CDR3aa: ASSLTGGANVLT
v_gene: TRBV5-8
j_gene: TRBJ2-6

CDR3aa: ASSLGILAGVYEQY
v_gene: TRBV5-4
j_gene: TRBJ2-7

CDR3aa: AWSAGSNEKLF
v_gene: TRBV30
j_gene: TRBJ1-4

CDR3aa: ASSPPVGGPGNTIY
v_gene: TRBV28
j_gene: TRBJ1-3

CDR3aa: ASSPRGLPYGYT
v_gene: TRBV9
j_gene: TRBJ1-2

CDR3aa: ASRGPGQQANYGYT
v_gene: TRBV19
j_gene: TRBJ1-2

CDR3aa: ASSLSTGGNEKLF
v_gene: TRBV5-1
j_gene: TRBJ1-4